The clone carrying this T cell receptor (beta chain) was counted at least ten times. The treatment here: oral pan-JAK inhibitor, 5-10 mg twice daily. This sample is part of a study of CD8+ T cells in alopecia areata. Extracted from the samples, RNA was reverse transcribed into cDNA to serve as the sequencing template. Repertoires were generated with immunoSEQ multiplex PCR, while TCRdb's copy carries only in-frame clones and drops some. This sample has 190,000 or so clones, with around 50% found just once. The CDR3 contains 15 residues. Germline CDR1 reads SEHNR; CDR2 reads FQNEAQ (reference sequence). Trimming stripped 3 bases from V and 4 bases from J, with 13 bases between.

The receptor comes from a human donor with alopecia areata. The chain joins TRBV7-9 to TRBJ2-4; no clear D gene. This material consisted of CD8+ T cells sorted from blood, taken at week 24, from a patient treated with tofacitinib. The CDR3 coding sequence is TGTGCCAGCAGCTTTTCAGAGGAAAGTAAAAACATTCAGTACTTC. Encoded protein: CASSFSEESKNIQYF.